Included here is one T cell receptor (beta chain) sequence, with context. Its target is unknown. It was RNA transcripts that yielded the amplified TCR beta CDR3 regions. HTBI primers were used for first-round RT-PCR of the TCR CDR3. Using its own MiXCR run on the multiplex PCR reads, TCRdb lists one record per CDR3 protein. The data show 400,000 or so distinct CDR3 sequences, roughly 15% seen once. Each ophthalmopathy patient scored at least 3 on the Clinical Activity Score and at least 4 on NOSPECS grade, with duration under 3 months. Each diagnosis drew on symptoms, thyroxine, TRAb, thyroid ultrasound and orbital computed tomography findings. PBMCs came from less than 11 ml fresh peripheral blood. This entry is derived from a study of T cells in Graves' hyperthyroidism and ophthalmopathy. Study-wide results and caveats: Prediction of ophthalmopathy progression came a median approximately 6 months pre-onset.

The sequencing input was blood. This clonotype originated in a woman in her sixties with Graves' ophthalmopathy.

The chain's CDR3 is CASSLSGRVNTQYF. CDR3 in DNA: TGTGCCAGCAGCTTAAGCGGGAGGGTTAATACGCAGTATTTT. This chain uses TRBV11-2 with TRBJ2-3, with TRBD2 matching 10 bases. This CDR3 has 14 amino acids. CDR1 and CDR2 from the germline V gene are SGHAT and FQNNGV. The ends lost 2 bases at V and 7 bases at J; junction bases unmatched: 3.